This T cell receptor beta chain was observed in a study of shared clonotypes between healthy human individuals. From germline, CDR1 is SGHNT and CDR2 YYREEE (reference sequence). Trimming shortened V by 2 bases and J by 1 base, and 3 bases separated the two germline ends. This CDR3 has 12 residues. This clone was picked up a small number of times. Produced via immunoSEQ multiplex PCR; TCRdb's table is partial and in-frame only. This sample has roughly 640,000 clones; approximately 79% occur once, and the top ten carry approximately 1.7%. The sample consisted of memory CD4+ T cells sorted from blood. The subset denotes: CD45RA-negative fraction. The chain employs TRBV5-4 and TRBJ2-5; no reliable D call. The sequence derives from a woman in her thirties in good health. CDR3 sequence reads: CASSFGQETQYF. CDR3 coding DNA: TGTGCCAGCAGCTTCGGCCAAGAGACCCAGTACTTC.